The 29 T cell receptor beta chains below were found in one sample sequenced in a study of blood T cells in healthy people across ages. Combining a sample-barcoded 5' primer with a J-beta primer mix, a second PCR ran for roughly 6 to 12 cycles. TCRdb used MiXCR to reprocess the 5' RACE reads, holding one entry per CDR3 protein. The sample includes some 1.5 million distinct CDR3 sequences, under 55% seen only once; the top ten take just over 4%. Sequencing was carried out using blood. The receptors here all came from a woman aged 18-29 years in good health.

The table lists this clonotype with a few counts. The rearrangement uses TRBV30 and TRBJ2-7; no reliable D call. The CDR3 spans 12 residues. Germline V gene sequence: CDR1 GTSNPN, CDR2 SVGIG (reference sequence). Trimming left V 4 bases short and J 6 bases short, with 13 bases between. The CDR3 protein is CAWTVLEREQYF. The CDR3 DNA reads as TGTGCCTGGACCGTCCTTGAGCGCGAGCAGTACTTC.

J is TRBJ2-1 and V is TRBV27; possibly TRBD1 or TRBD2 for D (5 bases each). The CDR3 has 15 residues. The V end was cut by 4 bases, the J end by 7 bases, with 17 bases between. CDR1 is MNHEY and CDR2 is SMNVEV in the germline V gene (reference sequence). CDR3 in amino acids: CASSWTGTNDNEQFF. The CDR3 nucleotides read TGTGCCAGCAGTTGGACCGGGACCAACGATAATGAGCAGTTCTTC.

This clonotype was seen many times. A read error may account for a junction end that differs from germline. The chain joins TRBV7-2 to TRBJ2-1, with 10 bases aligning to TRBD2. The CDR3 extends over 13 amino acids. Germline assignment: CDR1 SGHTA and CDR2 FQGNSA. CDR3 in amino acids: CASSLGLAYEQFF. Written as DNA, the CDR3 is TGCGCCAGCAGCTTGGGACTAGCGTATGAGCAGTTCTTC.

The chain links TRBV20-1 to TRBJ1-6, with D uncertain. The CDR3 is 17 amino acids. The germline V and J ends were trimmed by 5 bases and 0 bases, with 17 bases remaining between them. CDR1 DFQATT and CDR2 SNEGSKA come from the germline V gene (reference sequence). CDR3 sequence reads: CSASPGRSSSYNSPLHF. The CDR3, as DNA: TGCAGTGCTTCCCCAGGACGGAGTAGCTCCTATAATTCACCCCTCCACTTT.

This sequence joins TRBV6-2 or TRBV6-3 and TRBJ2-1; TRBD2 might be the D (6 bases). Germline V gives CDR1 MNHEY, CDR2 SVGEGT. The length of the CDR3 is 15 residues. The V end lost 3 bases, the J end lost 7 bases, and 16 bases lay between the germline ends. CDR3 bases: TGTGCCAGCAGTTATTTCGGGACTCGCACTAATGAGCAGTTCTTC. Encoded protein: CASSYFGTRTNEQFF.

This clonotype was detected only a few times. The rearrangement uses TRBV20-1 and TRBJ2-1, with D perhaps matching TRBD2 (5 bases). V lost 3 bases and J 6 bases, leaving 9 bases between the germline ends. The CDR3 runs 12 residues. Germline CDR1 DFQATT, CDR2 SNEGSKA (reference sequence). The CDR3 nucleotides are TGCAGTGCTAGCGACTACCTCAATGAGCAGTTCTTC. Translating it yields CSASDYLNEQFF.

This chain links TRBV27 with TRBJ2-1, with TRBD2 identical over 9 bases. J lost 7 bases, V lost 7 bases, and 5 bases had no gene match. Per the germline V gene, CDR1 is MNHEY and CDR2 is SMNVEV (reference sequence). CDR3 length: 13 amino acids. CDR3: CASNAGGWNEQFF. CDR3 nucleotide sequence: TGTGCCAGCAATGCGGGAGGGTGGAATGAGCAGTTCTTC.

The chain carries TRBV7-8 and TRBJ2-3; no clear D. The CDR3 length is 17 residues. Trimming stripped 5 bases from V and 0 bases from J, with 18 bases between. The germline V gene has CDR1 SGHVS and CDR2 FQNEAQ. The CDR3 loop is CASSPFVRQASTDTQYF. DNA of the CDR3: TGTGCCAGCAGCCCCTTCGTGCGGCAGGCTAGCACAGATACGCAGTATTTT.

This rearrangement joins TRBV7-3 to TRBJ1-2, with a tentative D call TRBD1 (6 bases). Germline CDR1 is SGHTA and CDR2 is FQGTGA. The CDR3 runs to 13 residues. V was trimmed by 5 bases and J by 7 bases, leaving 14 bases between them. The CDR3 region has the DNA TGTGCCAGCAGCCGGGACACCGCGAGTGGCTACACCTTC. Its protein is CASSRDTASGYTF.

V is TRBV9 and J is TRBJ2-3; weak D call: TRBD1 (5 bases). The CDR3 is made up of 15 amino acids. With 4 bases removed from V and 6 bases from J, the gap between germline ends came to 18 bases. CDR1 and CDR2 (germline): SGDLS, YYNGEE. CDR3 sequence reads: CASSPNLGGADTQYF. In nucleotides, the CDR3 is TGTGCCAGCAGCCCTAATCTTGGTGGGGCGGATACGCAGTATTTT.

The CDR3 here is CASSSDGPSSYNSPLHF. CDR3 in DNA: TGTGCCAGCAGCAGTGATGGGCCGAGCTCCTATAATTCACCCCTCCACTTT. This sequence joins TRBV7-9 and TRBJ1-6; no firm D call. The V gene lost 5 bases and the J gene lost 0 bases, with 14 bases spanning the gap. This CDR3 has 17 residues. CDR1 SEHNR and CDR2 FQNEAQ come from the germline V gene (reference sequence). The full variable domain, rest sourced from reference TRBV7-9 and TRBJ1-6, is DTGVSQNPRHKITKRGQNVTFRCDPISEHNRLYWYRQTLGQGPEFLTYFQNEAQLEKSRLLSDRFSAERPKGSFSTLEIQRTEQGDSAMYLCASSSDGPSSYNSPLHFGNGTRLTVT.

V usage is TRBV29-1 and J usage is TRBJ2-1, with a tentative D call TRBD2 (5 bases). V was pared by 4 bases and J by 10 bases, with 14 bases between. The CDR3 has 12 amino acids. Germline CDR1 is SQVTM and CDR2 is ANQGSEA. The CDR3 spells CSVVRGGYEQFF. The DNA for the CDR3 is TGCAGCGTTGTTCGAGGAGGCTACGAGCAGTTCTTC.

This clonotype was seen a few times. The V and J genes are TRBV7-9 and TRBJ1-4, with a possible D match to TRBD1 (5 bases). Trimming removed 5 bases from V and 5 bases from J, with 12 bases in between. CDR3 length equals 14 residues. Germline CDR1 reads SEHNR; CDR2 reads FQNEAQ (reference sequence). Here the CDR3 DNA reads TGTGCCAGCAGCCAGGGCTACGGCAATGAAAAACTGTTTTTT. It encodes CASSQGYGNEKLFF.

This clonotype has a handful of counts. The chain recombines TRBV7-8 with TRBJ1-4, with D possibly TRBD1 on 5 matching bases. Between the trimmed V and J ends, which lost 10 bases and 5 bases, there was a span of 26 bases. Germline CDR1 is SGHVS and CDR2 is FQNEAQ. CDR3 length: 17 amino acids. CDR3 sequence (DNA): TGTGCCACCAACTTCGGGGGGATGGCGAGGGGAAATGAAAAACTGTTTTTT. This translates into CATNFGGMARGNEKLFF.

This chain connects TRBV12-3 or TRBV12-4 to TRBJ1-1, with 8 bases aligning to TRBD1. The CDR3 loop spans 15 amino acids. The trim removed 5 bases at V and 3 bases at J, leaving 8 bases unmatched. The CDR3 region has the DNA TGTGCCAGCAGTGCGACAGGGGCGGTGTACACTGAAGCTTTCTTT. Translation gives CASSATGAVYTEAFF.

The genes are TRBV20-1 and TRBJ1-1; no reliable D call. Germline CDR1 reads DFQATT; CDR2 reads SNEGSKA (reference sequence). This CDR3 is built from 11 residues. V gave up 7 bases and J gave up 1 base, with 7 bases separating them. The CDR3: CSEEGNTEAFF. CDR3 coding DNA: TGCAGTGAAGAGGGGAACACTGAAGCTTTCTTT.

As to this clonotype: Mismatch with germline at one junction end may stem from a read error. The chain employs TRBV28 and TRBJ1-4, with a possible D match to TRBD1 (5 bases). The length of the CDR3 is 15 residues. The germline V gene has CDR1 MDHEN and CDR2 SYDVKM. CDR3 nucleotide sequence: TGTGCCAGCAATTTAGAGGGGACGGCCCGGGAAAAACTGTTTTTT. It translates to CASNLEGTAREKLFF.

The chain couples TRBV27 to TRBJ2-1; 7 nucleotides match TRBD1. There are 16 residues in the CDR3. The germline gives CDR1 MNHEY, CDR2 SMNVEV (reference sequence). Trimming cost V 2 bases and J 3 bases; bases outside gene matches: 7. The CDR3 bases are TGTGCCAGCAGTTTACTCGACAGGGCTCTCTACAATGAGCAGTTCTTC. Its translation: CASSLLDRALYNEQFF.

The rearrangement joins TRBV6-2 or TRBV6-3 to TRBJ2-7, with 8 bases matching TRBD1. The CDR3 spans 14 residues. V trimming: 10 bases; J trimming: 1 base; junction bases outside the gene matches: 9. CDR1 is MNHEY and CDR2 is SVGEGT in the germline V gene. CDR3 amino acids: CATKPWTGSYEQYF. CDR3 nucleotide sequence: TGTGCCACCAAACCCTGGACAGGGTCCTACGAGCAGTACTTC.

V usage is TRBV6-2 or TRBV6-3 and J usage is TRBJ2-5; D is possibly TRBD2 (5 bases). The CDR3 runs to 14 residues. Germline-derived CDR1 and CDR2 are MNHEY and SVGEGT. V lost 6 bases, J lost 11 bases, and 22 bases lay in between. The CDR3: CASRRGLLKIEQYF. In DNA, the CDR3 is TGTGCCAGCAGAAGAGGGCTCTTGAAGATTGAGCAGTACTTC.

This clonotype appeared a few times. The chain links TRBV20-1 to TRBJ2-6; D unresolved. The CDR3 has 15 residues. Germline-derived CDR1 and CDR2 are DFQATT and SNEGSKA (reference sequence). Trimming removed 3 bases at V and 0 bases at J, with 9 bases between. CDR3 coding DNA: TGCAGTGCTAGTCGCACCTACTCTGGGGCCAACGTCCTGACTTTC. It yields the protein CSASRTYSGANVLTF.

This rearrangement joins TRBV27 to TRBJ1-1, with D possibly TRBD1 on 6 matching bases. The CDR3 is 12 residues long. CDR1 and CDR2 from the germline V gene are MNHEY and SMNVEV (reference sequence). V dropped 7 bases and J dropped 8 bases, with 14 bases sitting between them. CDR3 sequence reads: CASNTFGQEAFF. The CDR3 DNA reads as TGTGCCAGCAACACATTCGGACAGGAAGCTTTCTTT.

This clonotype was counted a few times. The chain employs TRBV2 and TRBJ2-1; the match to TRBD2 covers 9 bases. Germline trimming cut 2 bases from V and 9 bases from J; bases unmatched to any gene: 23. Germline values: CDR1 SNHLY, CDR2 FYNNEI. CDR3 length equals 20 residues. Here the CDR3 reads CASSEYRRGGFIDGISEQFF. The CDR3 nucleotides are TGTGCCAGCAGTGAATATCGGCGGGGGGGCTTTATTGACGGGATAAGTGAGCAGTTCTTC.

The V and J genes are TRBV7-8 and TRBJ2-1; TRBD2 agrees at 9 bases. Germline V lookup: CDR1 SGHVS, CDR2 FQNEAQ. The CDR3 is 14 residues long. J gave up 4 bases and V 5 bases, and 3 bases lay outside the gene matches. Written as DNA, the CDR3 is TGTGCCAGCAGCCCTAGCGGGGAGTACAATGAGCAGTTCTTC. Its translation is CASSPSGEYNEQFF.

The chain couples TRBV10-3 to TRBJ2-2; the match to TRBD2 covers 9 bases. V dropped 3 bases and J dropped 4; count of bases not matched to a gene: 3. Germline values: CDR1 ENHRY, CDR2 SYGVKD. CDR3 length equals 15 residues. CDR3 residues: CAISEFSGSTGELFF. CDR3 nucleotide sequence: TGTGCCATCAGTGAATTTAGCGGGAGCACCGGGGAGCTGTTTTTT.

V usage is TRBV20-1 and J usage is TRBJ2-5; D may be TRBD2 (6 bases). The CDR3 sequence is 13 residues long. Trimming pared 6 bases from V and 3 bases from J, leaving 14 bases between. Germline V gives CDR1 DFQATT, CDR2 SNEGSKA (reference sequence). CDR3: CSAFPLAKETQYF. CDR3 nucleotide sequence: TGCAGTGCCTTCCCACTAGCCAAAGAGACCCAGTACTTC.

The chain is built from TRBV4-3 and TRBJ2-1; 8 bases match TRBD2. Looked up from germline, CDR1 is LGHNA and CDR2 is YSLEER. With V trimmed by 5 bases and J by 12 bases, 6 bases remained unmatched. CDR3 length: 12 amino acids. CDR3 in DNA: TGCGCCAGCAGCTCAGTAGCGGGGTTGCAGTTCTTC. Amino acids: CASSSVAGLQFF.

This chain connects TRBV7-2 to TRBJ2-3; perhaps TRBD1 as D (5 bases). In germline, CDR1 is SGHTA, CDR2 FQGNSA. Deletions cut 2 bases from V and 3 bases from J, with 18 bases between. CDR3 length: 17 amino acids. The CDR3: CASSLTSVRVRTDTQYF. CDR3 DNA sequence: TGTGCCAGCAGCTTAACATCCGTCAGGGTGAGAACAGATACGCAGTATTTT.

This chain connects TRBV27 to TRBJ1-4, with D hard to call. Germline V CDR1 and CDR2: MNHEY, SMNVEV (reference sequence). V was cut by 2 bases and J by 3 bases, with 13 bases left in between. The CDR3 totals 16 residues. The CDR3 sequence: CASSLVAAGANEKLFF. The DNA for the CDR3 is TGTGCCAGCAGTTTAGTTGCGGCCGGAGCTAATGAAAAACTGTTTTTT.